The 13 T cell receptor beta chains given below trace back to one sample, sequenced in a study of shared clonotypes between healthy human individuals (TCRdb year 2020). Library method: the immunoSEQ multiplex PCR assay. Imported from immuneACCESS, the table was reduced by TCRdb to in-frame sequences with V and J called. These copies leave out some clones; in studies compared against another copy, an unresolved V gene accounts for under half, and the cause of the remainder is not known. This sample comprises more than 2 million clones, roughly 95% of them detected only once. The top ten constitute more than 0.1% of the sample. The material sequenced was naive CD4+ T cells sorted from blood. This sample's cell subset or site label indicates: CD45RA+ positively selected. The receptor set was obtained from a man aged 18 to 35 in good health.

This chain joins TRBV15 and TRBJ1-5; TRBD1 is a possible D gene (5 bases). This CDR3 is built from 15 residues. Trimming left V 3 bases short and J 5 bases short, with 14 bases between. Germline lookup yields CDR1 LNHNV and CDR2 YYDKDF (reference sequence). The CDR3 here is CATSSRSRDHQPQHF. The CDR3 DNA reads TGTGCCACCAGCAGCCGGAGCAGGGATCATCAGCCCCAGCATTTT.

The chain joins TRBV6-1 to TRBJ2-1, with 12 bases fitting TRBD1. The V gene end was trimmed by 7 bases and the J gene end by 6 bases; junction bases not matched to a gene: 7. CDR3 length: 15 amino acids. Germline V gives CDR1 MNHNS, CDR2 SASEGT. The CDR3 DNA reads TGTGCCAGCAACCCGGGACAGGGGGCTTTCAATGAGCAGTTCTTC. The encoded protein is CASNPGQGAFNEQFF.

The chain links TRBV10-2 to TRBJ2-5; 9 positions match TRBD1. Germline loops: CDR1 WSHSY, CDR2 SAAADI. V shed 10 bases, J shed 4 bases, and the junction held 22 bases outside the gene matches. CDR3 length: 18 residues. The CDR3 DNA reads TGCGCCAATGATGACAGGGGGTTAGGTCGATATTTAATAGAGACCCAGTACTTC. Translated: CANDDRGLGRYLIETQYF.

The CDR3 DNA reads TGCGCCAGCAGTAAAGCGTCCTACAATGAGCAGTTCTTC. It specifies CASSKASYNEQFF. The chain employs TRBV10-1 and TRBJ2-1; D is uncertain. This CDR3 comprises 13 residues. V shed 5 bases and J shed 1 base, with 6 bases lying between them. Per germline, CDR1 WNHNN and CDR2 SYGVQD (reference sequence).

The rearrangement joins TRBV6-1 to TRBJ1-5; D uncertain. CDR1 and CDR2 from the germline V gene are MNHNS and SASEGT. V gave up 6 bases and J gave up 0 bases, with 12 bases separating them. CDR3 size: 15 residues. CDR3 nucleotides: TGTGCCAGCAGCCAGGAGTGGAATAGCAATCAGCCCCAGCATTTT. This gives the protein CASSQEWNSNQPQHF.

V is TRBV5-1 and J is TRBJ2-4; D not resolved. V was trimmed by 0 bases and J by 8 bases, leaving 12 bases between them. The CDR3 length is 14 residues. Germline lookup yields CDR1 SGHRS and CDR2 YFSETQ. DNA of the CDR3: TGCGCCAGCAGCTTGGCTGGAAGAGAGGACATTCAGTACTTC. Protein: CASSLAGREDIQYF.

Concerning this clone itself: Other DNA sequences of this sample code for an identical CDR3. V is TRBV4-3 and J is TRBJ2-2; possibly TRBD1 for D (5 bases). The CDR3 is 15 amino acids. Germline V gene data show CDR1 as LGHNA and CDR2 as YSLEER. The V end was cut by 0 bases, the J end by 5 bases, with 10 bases between. The CDR3 coding sequence is TGCGCCAGCAGCCAAGAGGGGCTTGGGACCGGGGAGCTGTTTTTT. It encodes CASSQEGLGTGELFF.

This sequence joins TRBV28 and TRBJ2-2; D not certain. This CDR3 spans 16 amino acids. Germline V gene data show CDR1 as MDHEN and CDR2 as SYDVKM. Trimming took 5 bases from V and 1 from J, leaving 14 bases between them. The DNA for the CDR3 is TGTGCCAGCAGTCCACGTTGGGCAGAGAACACCGGGGAGCTGTTTTTT. Translated, it gives CASSPRWAENTGELFF. Using reference TRBV28 and TRBJ2-2 for the parts outside the CDR3, the full variable domain is DVKVTQSSRYLVKRTGEKVFLECVQDMDHENMFWYRQDPGLGLRLIYFSYDVKMKEKGDIPEGYSVSREKKERFSLILESASTNQTSMYLCASSPRWAENTGELFFGEGSRLTVL.

This clone was seen once. The J gene is TRBJ2-7, the V gene TRBV4-3, with D perhaps matching TRBD1 or TRBD2 (6 bases each). Trimming took off 0 bases at V and 5 bases at J, with 8 bases between the two ends. The germline CDR1 and CDR2 sequences are LGHNA and YSLEER. This CDR3 comprises 13 residues. The CDR3 DNA reads TGCGCCAGCAGCCAAGACCGGGGGCACGAGCAGTACTTC. It translates to CASSQDRGHEQYF.

This clone was observed a single time. CDR3 amino acids: CAISEPPNTEAFF. CDR3 DNA: TGTGCCATCAGTGAGCCACCGAACACTGAAGCTTTCTTT. The V call is TRBV10-3, the J call TRBJ1-1; unclear D gene. This CDR3 is built from 13 residues. The ends were cut back, 2 bases at V and 1 base at J, with 5 bases in the middle. Per the germline V gene, CDR1 is ENHRY and CDR2 is SYGVKD.

The CDR3 coding sequence is TGTGCCAGCAGCTTCCCCACAGGGGCAGGTGAAAAACTGTTTTTT. As protein: CASSFPTGAGEKLFF. The V gene is TRBV7-9, the J gene TRBJ1-4, with 7 positions matching TRBD1. V lost 3 bases, J lost 7 bases, and 8 bases stayed unmatched. This CDR3 contains 15 residues. From germline, CDR1 is SEHNR and CDR2 FQNEAQ (reference sequence).

The CDR3 loop reads CASSFPAGGGSAGELFF. The CDR3 coding sequence is TGTGCCAGCAGCTTTCCTGCAGGGGGCGGTAGCGCCGGGGAGCTGTTTTTT. The J gene is TRBJ2-2, the V gene TRBV5-4, with 8 positions matching TRBD1. The CDR3 runs to 17 residues. The V segment lost 2 bases and the J segment 6 bases; nucleotides outside the gene matches: 12. Germline CDR1 is SGHNT and CDR2 is YYREEE (reference sequence).

The J gene is TRBJ2-5, the V gene TRBV7-9; D uncertain. This CDR3 has 11 residues. V lost 5 bases and J 11 bases, leaving 12 bases between the germline ends. CDR1 SEHNR and CDR2 FQNEAQ come from the germline V gene (reference sequence). This CDR3 is CASSHGAEQYF. The CDR3 nucleotides read TGTGCCAGCAGCCATGGTGCAGAGCAGTACTTC.